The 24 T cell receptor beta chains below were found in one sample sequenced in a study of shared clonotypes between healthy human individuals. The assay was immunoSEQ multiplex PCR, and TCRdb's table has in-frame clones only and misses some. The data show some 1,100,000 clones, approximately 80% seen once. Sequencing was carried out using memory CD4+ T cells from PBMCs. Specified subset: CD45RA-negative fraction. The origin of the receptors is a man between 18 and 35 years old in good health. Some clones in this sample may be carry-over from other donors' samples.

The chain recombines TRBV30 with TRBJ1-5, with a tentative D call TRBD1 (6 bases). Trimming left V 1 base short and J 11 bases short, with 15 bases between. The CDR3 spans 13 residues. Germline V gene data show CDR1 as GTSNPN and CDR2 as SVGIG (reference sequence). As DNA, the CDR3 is TGTGCCTGGAGTGCCGACAGGACCGCGTCCCAGCATTTT. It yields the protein CAWSADRTASQHF. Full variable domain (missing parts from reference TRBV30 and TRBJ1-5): SQTIHQWPATLVQPVGSPLSLECTVEGTSNPNLYWYRQAAGRGLQLLFYSVGIGQISSEVPQNLSASRPQDRQFILSSKKLLLSDSGFYLCAWSADRTASQHFGDGTRLSIL.

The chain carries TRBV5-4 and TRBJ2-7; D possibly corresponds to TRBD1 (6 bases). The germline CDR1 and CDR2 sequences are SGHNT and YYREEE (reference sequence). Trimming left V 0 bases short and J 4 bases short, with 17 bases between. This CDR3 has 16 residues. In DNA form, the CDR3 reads TGTGCCAGCAGCTTGGGGCGTAACAGAGGGGGTTACGAGCAGTACTTC. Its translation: CASSLGRNRGGYEQYF.

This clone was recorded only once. The CDR3 protein is CASSPGLAGVETQYF. For the CDR3, the DNA is TGTGCCAGCAGCCCCGGACTAGCGGGAGTCGAGACCCAGTACTTC. The V and J genes are TRBV5-6 and TRBJ2-5; 13 bases match TRBD2. The CDR3 spans 15 residues. J was trimmed by 5 bases and V by 4 bases; bases with no gene match: 5. Germline V gene data show CDR1 as SGHDT and CDR2 as YYEEEE.

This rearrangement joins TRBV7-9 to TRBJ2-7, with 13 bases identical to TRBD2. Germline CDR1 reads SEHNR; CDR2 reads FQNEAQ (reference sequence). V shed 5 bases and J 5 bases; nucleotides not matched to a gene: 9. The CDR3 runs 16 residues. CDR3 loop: CASSLGLAGASDEQYF. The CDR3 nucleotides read TGTGCCAGCAGCCTCGGACTAGCGGGAGCCTCGGACGAGCAGTACTTC.

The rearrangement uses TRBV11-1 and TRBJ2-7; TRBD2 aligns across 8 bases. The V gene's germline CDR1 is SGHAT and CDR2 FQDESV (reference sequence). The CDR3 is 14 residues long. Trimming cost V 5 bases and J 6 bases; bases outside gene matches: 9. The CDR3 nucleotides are TGTGCCAGCAGCCGCCGAGCGGGAGAGGCCGAGCAGTACTTC. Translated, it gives CASSRRAGEAEQYF.

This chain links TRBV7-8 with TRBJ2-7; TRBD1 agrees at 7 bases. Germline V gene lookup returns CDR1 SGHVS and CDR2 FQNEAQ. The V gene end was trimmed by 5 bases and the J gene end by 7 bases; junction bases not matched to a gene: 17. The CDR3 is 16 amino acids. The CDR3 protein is CASSPRQGWSIGEQYF. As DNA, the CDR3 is TGTGCCAGCAGCCCAAGACAGGGTTGGTCGATTGGTGAGCAGTACTTC.

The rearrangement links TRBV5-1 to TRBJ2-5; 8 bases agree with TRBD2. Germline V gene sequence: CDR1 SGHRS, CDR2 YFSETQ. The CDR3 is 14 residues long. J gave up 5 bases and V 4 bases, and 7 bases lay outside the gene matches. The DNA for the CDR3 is TGCGCCAGCAGCGAAAGCGGGAGTTGGGAGACCCAGTACTTC. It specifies CASSESGSWETQYF.

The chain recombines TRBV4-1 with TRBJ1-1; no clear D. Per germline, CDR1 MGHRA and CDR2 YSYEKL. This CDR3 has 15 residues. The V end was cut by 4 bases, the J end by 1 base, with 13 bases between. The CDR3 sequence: CASSLRRTGNTEAFF. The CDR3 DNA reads TGCGCCAGCAGCCTCCGAAGAACCGGGAACACTGAAGCTTTCTTT.

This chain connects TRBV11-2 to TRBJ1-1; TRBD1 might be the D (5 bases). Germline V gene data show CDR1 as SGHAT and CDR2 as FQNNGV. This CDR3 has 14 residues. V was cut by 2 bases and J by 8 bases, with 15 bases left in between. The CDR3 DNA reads TGTGCCAGCAGCTTAAATGGGGCGGGGTTAGAAGCTTTCTTT. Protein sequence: CASSLNGAGLEAFF.

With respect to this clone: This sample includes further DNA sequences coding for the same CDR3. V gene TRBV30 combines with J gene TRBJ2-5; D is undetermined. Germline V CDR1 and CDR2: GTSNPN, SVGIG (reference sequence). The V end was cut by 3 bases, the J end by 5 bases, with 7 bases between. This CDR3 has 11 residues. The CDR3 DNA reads TGTGCCTGGAGGAGTGAGGAGACCCAGTACTTC. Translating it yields CAWRSEETQYF.

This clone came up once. The CDR3 here is CASSLRQGRSAFF. The DNA of the CDR3 is TGTGCCAGCAGCCTCAGACAGGGGAGATCGGCTTTCTTT. The rearrangement links TRBV7-3 to TRBJ1-1, with 8 bases identical to TRBD1. The V and J ends lost 5 bases and 11 bases, in that order; junction bases with no gene match: 10. From germline, CDR1 is SGHTA and CDR2 FQGTGA. The CDR3 sequence is 13 residues long.

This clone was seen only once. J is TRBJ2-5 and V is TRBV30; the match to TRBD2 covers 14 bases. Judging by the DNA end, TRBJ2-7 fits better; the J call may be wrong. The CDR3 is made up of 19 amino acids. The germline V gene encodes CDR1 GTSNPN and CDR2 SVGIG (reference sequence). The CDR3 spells CAWSVRRLAGGPLQYEQYF. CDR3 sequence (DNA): TGTGCCTGGAGTGTACGTCGACTAGCGGGAGGGCCGCTCCAGTACGAGCAGTACTTC.

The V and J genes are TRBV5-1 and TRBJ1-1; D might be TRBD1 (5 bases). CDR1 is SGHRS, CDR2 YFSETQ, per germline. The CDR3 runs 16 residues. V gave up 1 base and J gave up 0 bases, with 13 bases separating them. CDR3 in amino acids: CASSLFSAGLNTEAFF. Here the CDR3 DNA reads TGCGCCAGCAGCTTGTTTTCGGCAGGGCTGAACACTGAAGCTTTCTTT. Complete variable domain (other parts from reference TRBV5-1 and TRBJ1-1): KAGVTQTPRYLIKTRGQQVTLSCSPISGHRSVSWYQQTPGQGLQFLFEYFSETQRNKGNFPGRFSGRQFSNSRSEMNVSTLELGDSALYLCASSLFSAGLNTEAFFGQGTRLTVV.

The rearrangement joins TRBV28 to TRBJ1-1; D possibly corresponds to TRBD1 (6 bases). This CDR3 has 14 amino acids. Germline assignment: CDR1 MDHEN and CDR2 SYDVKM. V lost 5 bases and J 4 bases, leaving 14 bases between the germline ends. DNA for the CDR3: TGTGCCAGCAGTGGCACAGGGAAGATCACTGAAGCTTTCTTT. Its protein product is CASSGTGKITEAFF.

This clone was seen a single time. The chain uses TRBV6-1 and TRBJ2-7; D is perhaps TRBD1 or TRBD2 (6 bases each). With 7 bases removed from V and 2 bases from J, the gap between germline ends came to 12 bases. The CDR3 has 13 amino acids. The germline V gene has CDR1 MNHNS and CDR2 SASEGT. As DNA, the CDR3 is TGTGCCAGCACCGAAGGGGGGCCCTACGAGCAGTACTTC. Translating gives CASTEGGPYEQYF.

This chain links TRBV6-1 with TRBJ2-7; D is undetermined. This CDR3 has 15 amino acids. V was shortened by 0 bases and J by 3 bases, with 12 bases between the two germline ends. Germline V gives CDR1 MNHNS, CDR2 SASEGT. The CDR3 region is CASSEAGKEDYEQYF. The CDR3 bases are TGTGCCAGCAGTGAAGCTGGGAAGGAAGACTACGAGCAGTACTTC.

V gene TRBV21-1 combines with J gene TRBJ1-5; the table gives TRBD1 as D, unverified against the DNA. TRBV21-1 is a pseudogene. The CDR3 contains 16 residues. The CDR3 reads CASFLFIQGSNQPQHF. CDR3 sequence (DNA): TGTGCCAGCTTCCTCTTCATTCAGGGAAGCAATCAGCCCCAGCATTTT.

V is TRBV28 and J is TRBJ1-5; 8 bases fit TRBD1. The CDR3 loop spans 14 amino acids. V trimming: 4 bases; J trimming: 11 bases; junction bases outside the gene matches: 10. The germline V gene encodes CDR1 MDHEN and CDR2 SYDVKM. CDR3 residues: CASSSRTGSKSQHF. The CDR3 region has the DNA TGTGCCAGCAGTTCCCGGACAGGGAGCAAGTCCCAGCATTTT.

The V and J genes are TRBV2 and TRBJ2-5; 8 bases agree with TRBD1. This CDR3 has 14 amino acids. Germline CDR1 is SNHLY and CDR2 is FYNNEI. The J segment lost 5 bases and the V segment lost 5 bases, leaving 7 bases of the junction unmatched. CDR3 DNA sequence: TGTGCCAGCAGTCCACAGACAGGGGTGGAGACCCAGTACTTC. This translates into CASSPQTGVETQYF.

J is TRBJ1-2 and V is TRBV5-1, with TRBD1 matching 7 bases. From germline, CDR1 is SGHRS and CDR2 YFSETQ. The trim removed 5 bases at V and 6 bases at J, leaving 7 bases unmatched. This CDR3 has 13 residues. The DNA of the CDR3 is TGCGCCAGCAGGGAGGACAGGCCTGATGGCTACACCTTC. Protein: CASREDRPDGYTF.

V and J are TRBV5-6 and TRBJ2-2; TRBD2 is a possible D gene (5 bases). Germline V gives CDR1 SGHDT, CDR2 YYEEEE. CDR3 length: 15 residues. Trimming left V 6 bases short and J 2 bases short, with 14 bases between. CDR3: CASTQRGPNTGELFF. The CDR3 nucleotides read TGTGCCAGCACCCAAAGAGGGCCTAACACCGGGGAGCTGTTTTTT.

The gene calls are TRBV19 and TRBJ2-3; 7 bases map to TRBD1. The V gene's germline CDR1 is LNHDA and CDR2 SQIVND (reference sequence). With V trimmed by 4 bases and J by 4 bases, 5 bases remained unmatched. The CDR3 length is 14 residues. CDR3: CASSTTGTADTQYF. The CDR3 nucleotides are TGTGCCAGTAGTACGACAGGGACGGCAGATACGCAGTATTTT. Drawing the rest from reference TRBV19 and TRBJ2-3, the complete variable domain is DGGITQSPKYLFRKEGQNVTLSCEQNLNHDAMYWYRQDPGQGLRLIYYSQIVNDFQKGDIAEGYSVSREKKESFPLTVTSAQKNPTAFYLCASSTTGTADTQYFGPGTRLTVL.

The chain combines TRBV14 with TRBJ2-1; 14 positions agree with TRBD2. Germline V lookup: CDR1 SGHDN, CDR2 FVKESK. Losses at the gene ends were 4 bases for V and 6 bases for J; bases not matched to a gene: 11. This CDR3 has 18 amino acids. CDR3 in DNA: TGTGCCAGCAGCCTGTCCTGGACTAGCGGGAGGTGGGCCAATGAGCAGTTCTTC. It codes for CASSLSWTSGRWANEQFF.

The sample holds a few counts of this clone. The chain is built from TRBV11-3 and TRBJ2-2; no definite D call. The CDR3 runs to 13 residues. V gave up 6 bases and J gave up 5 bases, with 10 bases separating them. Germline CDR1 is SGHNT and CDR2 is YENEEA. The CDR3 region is CASRFSGTGELFF. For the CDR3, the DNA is TGTGCCAGCAGATTCAGTGGAACCGGGGAGCTGTTTTTT.